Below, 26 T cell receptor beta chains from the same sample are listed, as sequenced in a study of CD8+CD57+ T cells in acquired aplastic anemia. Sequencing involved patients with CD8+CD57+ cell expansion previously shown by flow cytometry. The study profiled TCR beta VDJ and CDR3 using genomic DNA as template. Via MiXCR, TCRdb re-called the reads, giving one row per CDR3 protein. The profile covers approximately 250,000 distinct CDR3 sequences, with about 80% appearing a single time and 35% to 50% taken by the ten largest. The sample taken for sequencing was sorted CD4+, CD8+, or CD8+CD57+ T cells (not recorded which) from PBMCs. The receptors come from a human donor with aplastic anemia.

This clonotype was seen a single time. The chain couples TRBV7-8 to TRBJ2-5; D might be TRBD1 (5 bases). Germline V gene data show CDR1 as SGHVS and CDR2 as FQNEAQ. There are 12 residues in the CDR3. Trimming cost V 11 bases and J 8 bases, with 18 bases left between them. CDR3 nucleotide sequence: TGTGCCGGACACGGAGCTAGGGATACCCAGTACTTC. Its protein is CAGHGARDTQYF.

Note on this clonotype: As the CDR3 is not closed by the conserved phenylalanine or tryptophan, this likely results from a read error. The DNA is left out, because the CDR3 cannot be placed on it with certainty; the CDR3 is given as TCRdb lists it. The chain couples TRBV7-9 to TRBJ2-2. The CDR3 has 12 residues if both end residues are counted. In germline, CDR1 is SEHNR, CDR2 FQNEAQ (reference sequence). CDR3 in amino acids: CASSSVATQYFC.

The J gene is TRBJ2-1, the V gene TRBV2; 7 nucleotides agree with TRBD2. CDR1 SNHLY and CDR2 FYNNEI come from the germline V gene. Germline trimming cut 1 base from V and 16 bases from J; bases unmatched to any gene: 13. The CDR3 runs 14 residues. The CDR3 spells CASSEVGRGKELFF. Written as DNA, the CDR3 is TGTGCCAGCAGTGAAGTGGGGAGGGGTAAGGAGCTCTTCTTC.

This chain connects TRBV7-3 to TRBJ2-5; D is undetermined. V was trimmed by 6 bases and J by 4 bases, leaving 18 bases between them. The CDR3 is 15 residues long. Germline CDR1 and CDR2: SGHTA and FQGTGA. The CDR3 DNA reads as TGTGCCAGCAGTTCTAGGGCTTGTACACGAGAGACCCAGTACTTC. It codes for CASSSRACTRETQYF. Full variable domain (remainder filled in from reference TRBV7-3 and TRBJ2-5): GAGVSQTPSNKVTEKGKYVELRCDPISGHTALYWYRQSLGQGPEFLIYFQGTGAADDSGLPNDRFFAVRPEGSVSTLKIQRTERGDSAVYLCASSSRACTRETQYFGPGTRLLVL.

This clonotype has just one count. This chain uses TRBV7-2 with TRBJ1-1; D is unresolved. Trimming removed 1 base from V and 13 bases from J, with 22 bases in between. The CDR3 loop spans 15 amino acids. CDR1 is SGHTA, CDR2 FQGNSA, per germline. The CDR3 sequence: CASSLELAGDTEYFF. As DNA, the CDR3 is TGTGCCAGCAGCTTAGAGCTGGCTGGCGATACGGAGTATTTCTTT.

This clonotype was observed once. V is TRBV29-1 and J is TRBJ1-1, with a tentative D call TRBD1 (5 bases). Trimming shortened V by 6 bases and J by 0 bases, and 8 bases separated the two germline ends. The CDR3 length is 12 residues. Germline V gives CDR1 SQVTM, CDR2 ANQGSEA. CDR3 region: CSVGRMNTEAFF. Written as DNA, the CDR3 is TGCAGCGTGGGACGGATGAACACTGAAGCTTTCTTT.

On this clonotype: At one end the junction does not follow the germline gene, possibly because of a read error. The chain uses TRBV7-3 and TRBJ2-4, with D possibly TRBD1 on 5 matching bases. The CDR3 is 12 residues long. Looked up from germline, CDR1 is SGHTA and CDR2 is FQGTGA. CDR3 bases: TGTGCCAGCGGAGTAGATGGGAACAGGCAGTCCTTC. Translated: CASGVDGNRQSF.

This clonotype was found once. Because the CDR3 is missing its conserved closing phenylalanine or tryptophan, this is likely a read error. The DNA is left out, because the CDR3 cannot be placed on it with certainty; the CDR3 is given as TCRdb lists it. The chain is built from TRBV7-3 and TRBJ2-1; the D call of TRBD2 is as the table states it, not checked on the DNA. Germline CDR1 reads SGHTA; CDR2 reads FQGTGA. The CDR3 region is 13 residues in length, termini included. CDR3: CASSDAGMEAQCS.

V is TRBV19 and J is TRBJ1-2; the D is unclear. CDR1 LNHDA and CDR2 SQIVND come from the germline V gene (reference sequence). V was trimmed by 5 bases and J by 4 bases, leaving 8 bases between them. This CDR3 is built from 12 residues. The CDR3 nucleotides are TGTGCCAGTAGTCTGAACATCTATGGCTACACCTTC. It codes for CASSLNIYGYTF. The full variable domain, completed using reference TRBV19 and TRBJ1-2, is DGGITQSPKYLFRKEGQNVTLSCEQNLNHDAMYWYRQDPGQGLRLIYYSQIVNDFQKGDIAEGYSVSREKKESFPLTVTSAQKNPTAFYLCASSLNIYGYTFGSGTRLTVV.

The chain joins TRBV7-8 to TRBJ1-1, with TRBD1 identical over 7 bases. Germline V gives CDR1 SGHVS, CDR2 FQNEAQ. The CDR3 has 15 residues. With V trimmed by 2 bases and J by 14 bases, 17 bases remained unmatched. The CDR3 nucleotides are TGTGCCAGCAGCTTACATCTGACAGGGAACGCTGATTCCTTCTTT. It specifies CASSLHLTGNADSFF.

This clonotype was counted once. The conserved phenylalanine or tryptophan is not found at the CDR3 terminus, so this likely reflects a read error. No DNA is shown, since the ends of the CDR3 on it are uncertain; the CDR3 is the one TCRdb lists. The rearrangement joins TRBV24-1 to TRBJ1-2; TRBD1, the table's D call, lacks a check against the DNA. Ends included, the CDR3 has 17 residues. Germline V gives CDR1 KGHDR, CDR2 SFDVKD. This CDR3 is CATSSHGTGGGFHGFTL.

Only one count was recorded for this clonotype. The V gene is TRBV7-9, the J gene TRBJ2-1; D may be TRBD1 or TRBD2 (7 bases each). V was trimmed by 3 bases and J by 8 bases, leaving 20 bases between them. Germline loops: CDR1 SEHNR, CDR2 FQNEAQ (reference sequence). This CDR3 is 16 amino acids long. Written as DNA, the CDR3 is TGTGCCAGCAGCTTTCAAAGGGGGCGGGGGAGCGATGAGCAGTTCTTC. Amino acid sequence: CASSFQRGRGSDEQFF.

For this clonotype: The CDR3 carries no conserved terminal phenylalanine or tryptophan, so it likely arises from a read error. CDR3 residues: CASGDGGTEPQYG. CDR3 sequence (DNA): TGTGCCAGCGGGGACGGGGGCACAGAGCCGCAGTATGGT. The chain links TRBV7-2 to TRBJ2-3; the D call may be TRBD1 or TRBD2 (6 bases each). Trimming shortened V by 8 bases and J by 10 bases, and 19 bases separated the two germline ends. Germline CDR1 and CDR2: SGHTA and FQGNSA. This CDR3 region has 13 residues.

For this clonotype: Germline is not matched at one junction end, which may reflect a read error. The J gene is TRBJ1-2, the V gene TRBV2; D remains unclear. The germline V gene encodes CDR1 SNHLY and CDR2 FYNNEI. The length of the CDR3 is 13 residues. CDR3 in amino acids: CASSQGGAGTHTF. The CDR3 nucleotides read TGCGCCAGCAGCCAAGGCGGTGCAGGTACCCACACCTTC.

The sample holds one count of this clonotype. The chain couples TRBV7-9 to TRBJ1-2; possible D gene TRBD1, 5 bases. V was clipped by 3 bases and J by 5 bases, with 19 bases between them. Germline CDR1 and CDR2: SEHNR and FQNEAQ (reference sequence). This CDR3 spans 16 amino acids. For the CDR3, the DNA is TGTGCCAGCAGCTTGCAGAGGGACGGGGGGGTATATGGCTACACCTTC. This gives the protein CASSLQRDGGVYGYTF.

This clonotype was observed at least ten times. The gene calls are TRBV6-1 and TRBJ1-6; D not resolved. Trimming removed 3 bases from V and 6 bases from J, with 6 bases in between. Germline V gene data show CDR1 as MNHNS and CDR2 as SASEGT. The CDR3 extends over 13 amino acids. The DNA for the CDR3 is TGTGCCAGCAGTGAGGGCAGTAATTCACCCCTCCACTTT. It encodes CASSEGSNSPLHF.

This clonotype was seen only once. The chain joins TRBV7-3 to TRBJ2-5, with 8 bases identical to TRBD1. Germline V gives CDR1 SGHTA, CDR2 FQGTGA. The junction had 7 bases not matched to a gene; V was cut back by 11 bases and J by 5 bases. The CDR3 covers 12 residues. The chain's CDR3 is CAGQGHPETQYF. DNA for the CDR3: TGTGCCGGACAGGGTCATCCGGAGACCCAGTACTTC.

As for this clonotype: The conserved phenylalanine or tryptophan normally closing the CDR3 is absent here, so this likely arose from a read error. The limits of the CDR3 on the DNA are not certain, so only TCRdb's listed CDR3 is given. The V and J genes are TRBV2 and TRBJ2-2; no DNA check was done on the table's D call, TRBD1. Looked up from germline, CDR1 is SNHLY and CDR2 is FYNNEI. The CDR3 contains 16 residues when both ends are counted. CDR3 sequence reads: CASSEEGGAAYGQLFV.

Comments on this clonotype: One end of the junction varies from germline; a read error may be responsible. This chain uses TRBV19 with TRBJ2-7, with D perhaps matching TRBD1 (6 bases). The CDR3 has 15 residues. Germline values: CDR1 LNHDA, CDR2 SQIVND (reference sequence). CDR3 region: CASSIARDTYNEQYF. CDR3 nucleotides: TGTGCCAGCAGTATTGCTCGGGACACCTACAATGAGCAGTACTTC.

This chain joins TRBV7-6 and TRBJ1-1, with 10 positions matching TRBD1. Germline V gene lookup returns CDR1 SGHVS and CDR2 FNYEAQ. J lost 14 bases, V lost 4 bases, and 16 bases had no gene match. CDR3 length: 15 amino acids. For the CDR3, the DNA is TGTGCCAGCAGCTCGGACAGGGGGAAGTCACCCCTCCACTTCTTT. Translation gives CASSSDRGKSPLHFF.

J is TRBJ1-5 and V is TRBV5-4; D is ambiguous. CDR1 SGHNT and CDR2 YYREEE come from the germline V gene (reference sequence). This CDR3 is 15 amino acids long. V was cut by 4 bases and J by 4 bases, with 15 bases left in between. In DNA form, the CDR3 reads TGTGCCAGCAGCGTTACCGACCCCCGAAATCAGCCCCAGCATTTT. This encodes CASSVTDPRNQPQHF.

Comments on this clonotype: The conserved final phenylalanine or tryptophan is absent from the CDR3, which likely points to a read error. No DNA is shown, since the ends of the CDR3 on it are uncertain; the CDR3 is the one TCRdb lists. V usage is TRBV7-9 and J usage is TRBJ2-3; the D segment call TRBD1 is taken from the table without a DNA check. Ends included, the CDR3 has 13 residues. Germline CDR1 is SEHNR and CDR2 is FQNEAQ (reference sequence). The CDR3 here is CASSFRRSGGRDV.

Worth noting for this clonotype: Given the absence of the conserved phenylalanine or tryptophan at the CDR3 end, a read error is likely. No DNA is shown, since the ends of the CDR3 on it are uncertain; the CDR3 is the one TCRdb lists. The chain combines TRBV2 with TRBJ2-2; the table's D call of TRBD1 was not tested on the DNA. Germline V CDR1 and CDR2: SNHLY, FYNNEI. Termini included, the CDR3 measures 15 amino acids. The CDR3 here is CASGDGGTNTQDFVS.

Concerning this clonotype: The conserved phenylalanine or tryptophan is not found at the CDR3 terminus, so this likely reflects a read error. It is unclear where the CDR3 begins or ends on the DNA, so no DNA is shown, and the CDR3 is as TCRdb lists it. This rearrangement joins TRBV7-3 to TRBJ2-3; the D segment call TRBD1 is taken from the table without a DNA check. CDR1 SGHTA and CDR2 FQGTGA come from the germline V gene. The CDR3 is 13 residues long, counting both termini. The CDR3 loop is CASSAGGRRTGGA.

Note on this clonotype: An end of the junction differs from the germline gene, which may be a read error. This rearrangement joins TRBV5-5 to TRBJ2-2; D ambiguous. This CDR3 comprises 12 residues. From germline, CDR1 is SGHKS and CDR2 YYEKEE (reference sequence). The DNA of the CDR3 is TGTGCTAGCAGCTTGATGACCGGGGAGCTGTTTTTT. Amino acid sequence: CASSLMTGELFF.

In nucleotides, the CDR3 is TGCAGTGCTAGGCAGGCCACTGAAGCTTTCTTT. Residues: CSARQATEAFF. V and J are TRBV20-1 and TRBJ1-1; no clear D gene. The CDR3 has 11 residues. With 3 bases removed from V and 4 bases from J, the gap between germline ends came to 6 bases. Germline values: CDR1 DFQATT, CDR2 SNEGSKA (reference sequence).